The clone carrying this T cell receptor (beta chain) was seen a handful of times. This specimen comes from a study of blood T cell repertoires in COVID-19. In the authors' workflow: Cell counts per sample came from amplifying reference gene primers. Clones were sequenced by immunoSEQ multiplex PCR, and TCRdb holds only the in-frame ones, with some missing. V and J calls and clone size are given by that table; D and trimming were obtained from the DNA. The table shows around 290,000 clones, with around 86% occurring only once. Germline CDR1 ENHRY, CDR2 SYGVKD. The CDR3 runs 18 residues. Trimming stripped 0 bases from V and 0 bases from J, with 15 bases between.

The sequence was collected from a woman aged 40 to 50 who had recovered from COVID-19. V is TRBV10-3 and J is TRBJ1-5, with D tentatively TRBD1 (5 bases). The specimen sequenced was PBMCs or T cells enriched from blood (not recorded which). The CDR3 sequence: CAISESDSVRYSNQPQHF. Written as DNA, the CDR3 is TGTGCCATCAGTGAGTCAGACAGCGTACGTTATAGCAATCAGCCCCAGCATTTT.